This TCR beta chain came from a study of CD8 T cells in ankylosing spondylitis. V was shortened by 3 bases and J by 0 bases, with 10 bases between the two germline ends. This CDR3 has 15 residues. Germline V gene data show CDR1 as SGHRS and CDR2 as YFSETQ. As the method for making TCR beta libraries, quantitative 5'-RACE with molecular barcodes was used. TCRdb itself ran the 5' RACE reads through MiXCR, one entry per CDR3 protein. The data contain fewer than 750,000 distinct CDR3 sequences, 19% of them singletons. Study-wide points: There was a TCR beta motif, made of roughly eight highly homologous variants, that appeared characteristic of ankylosing spondylitis blood. In synovial fluid and blood from reactive arthritis, some motif variants were previously reported. Disease-linked clones bore a CD8+ phenotype, appearing relatively rarely in peripheral blood. Clones tied to disease were said to be significantly enriched in matched ankylosing spondylitis synovial fluid.

This clonotype was found many times. Antigen: not known. This TCR was sampled from a male donor with ankylosing spondylitis. The chain carries TRBV5-1 and TRBJ2-1; D ambiguous. The sample was blood, either unsorted or a sorted T cell fraction (not recorded which). The CDR3 nucleotides read TGCGCCAGCAGCTCTGACCCGAGCTCCTACAATGAGCAGTTCTTC. Translating gives CASSSDPSSYNEQFF.